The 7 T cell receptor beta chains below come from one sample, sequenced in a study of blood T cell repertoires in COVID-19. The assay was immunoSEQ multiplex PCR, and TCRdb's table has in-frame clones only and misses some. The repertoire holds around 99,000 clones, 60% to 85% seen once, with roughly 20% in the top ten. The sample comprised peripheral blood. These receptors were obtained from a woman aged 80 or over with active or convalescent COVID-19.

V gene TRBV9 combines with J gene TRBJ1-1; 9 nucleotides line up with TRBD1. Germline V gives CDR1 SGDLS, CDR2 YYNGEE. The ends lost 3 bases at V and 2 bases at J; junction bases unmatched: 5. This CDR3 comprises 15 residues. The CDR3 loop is CASSAATGGNTEAFF. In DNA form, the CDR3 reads TGTGCCAGCAGCGCAGCAACAGGGGGCAACACTGAAGCTTTCTTT.

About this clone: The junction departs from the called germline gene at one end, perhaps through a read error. The CDR3 DNA is TGTGCCAGCAGCCCAGGGGGTGCTCAAGATGGCTACACCTTC. Amino acid sequence: CASSPGGAQDGYTF. The chain combines TRBV5-1 with TRBJ1-2, with TRBD1 identical over 7 bases. CDR1 SGHRS and CDR2 YFSETQ come from the germline V gene. CDR3 size: 14 residues.

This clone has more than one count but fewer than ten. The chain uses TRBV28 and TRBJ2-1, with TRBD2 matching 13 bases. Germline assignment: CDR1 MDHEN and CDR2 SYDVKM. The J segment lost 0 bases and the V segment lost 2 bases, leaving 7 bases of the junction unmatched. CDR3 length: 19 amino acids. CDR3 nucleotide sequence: TGTGCCAGCAGTTTAAGGGATTGGACTAGCGGGGGCTCCTACAATGAGCAGTTCTTC. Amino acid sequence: CASSLRDWTSGGSYNEQFF.

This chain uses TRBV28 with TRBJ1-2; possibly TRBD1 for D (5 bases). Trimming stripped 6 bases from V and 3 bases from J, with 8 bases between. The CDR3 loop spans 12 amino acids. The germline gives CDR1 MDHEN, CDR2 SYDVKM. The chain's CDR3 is CASSIRDYGYTF. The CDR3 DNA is TGTGCCAGCAGCATCAGGGACTATGGCTACACCTTC.

The CDR3 loop is CASSLEGGGYEQYF. The DNA of the CDR3 is TGTGCCAGCAGCTTGGAAGGGGGTGGCTACGAGCAGTACTTC. V gene TRBV7-9 combines with J gene TRBJ2-7; D is possibly TRBD1 (6 bases). The CDR3 length is 14 residues. Germline V CDR1 and CDR2: SEHNR, FQNEAQ (reference sequence). Trimming shortened V by 3 bases and J by 3 bases, and 12 bases separated the two germline ends.

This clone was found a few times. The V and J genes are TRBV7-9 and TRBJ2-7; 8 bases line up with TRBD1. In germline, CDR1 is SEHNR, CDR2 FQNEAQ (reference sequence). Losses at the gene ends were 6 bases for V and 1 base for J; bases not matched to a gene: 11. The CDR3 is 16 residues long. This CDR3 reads CASSQNSGTGSYEQYF. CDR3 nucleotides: TGTGCCAGCAGTCAGAACTCCGGGACAGGTTCCTACGAGCAGTACTTC.

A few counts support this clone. The chain's CDR3 is CASSIPGQASYGYTF. In DNA form, the CDR3 reads TGTGCCAGTAGTATTCCCGGACAGGCGTCCTATGGCTACACCTTC. The chain carries TRBV19 and TRBJ1-2; 7 nucleotides match TRBD1. Trimming cost V 3 bases and J 4 bases; bases outside gene matches: 8. From germline, CDR1 is LNHDA and CDR2 SQIVND (reference sequence). The CDR3 totals 15 residues.